This T cell receptor beta chain is drawn from a study of cytomegalovirus exposure and HLA in healthy donors. Study-wide results and limits: Later analysis identified a missense DCLRE1C variant that was linked to TCR beta V- and J-gene trimming.

The PCR used 60 Vbeta and 13 Jbeta primers. The repertoire was sequenced with immunoSEQ multiplex PCR; TCRdb's copy has only in-frame clones and lacks some. The top ten clones hold roughly 5.2% of a sample with roughly 180,000 clones, roughly 80% of them seen once. Nominally healthy donors were sampled, though unrecorded immune exposures were likely. This clone has a single count. The antigen is undetermined. This clonotype was obtained from a man between 18 and 35 years old in good health and CMV-seronegative. What was sequenced was PBMCs.

CDR3 nucleotides: TGCGCCAGCAGCCCTAGCGGGAGGGAGACGATTTTCACAGATACGCAGTATTTT. Translated, it gives CASSPSGRETIFTDTQYF. V is TRBV5-1 and J is TRBJ2-3, with 12 nucleotides matching TRBD2. The length of the CDR3 is 18 residues. With V trimmed by 4 bases and J by 2 bases, 11 bases remained unmatched. The germline CDR1 and CDR2 sequences are SGHRS and YFSETQ.